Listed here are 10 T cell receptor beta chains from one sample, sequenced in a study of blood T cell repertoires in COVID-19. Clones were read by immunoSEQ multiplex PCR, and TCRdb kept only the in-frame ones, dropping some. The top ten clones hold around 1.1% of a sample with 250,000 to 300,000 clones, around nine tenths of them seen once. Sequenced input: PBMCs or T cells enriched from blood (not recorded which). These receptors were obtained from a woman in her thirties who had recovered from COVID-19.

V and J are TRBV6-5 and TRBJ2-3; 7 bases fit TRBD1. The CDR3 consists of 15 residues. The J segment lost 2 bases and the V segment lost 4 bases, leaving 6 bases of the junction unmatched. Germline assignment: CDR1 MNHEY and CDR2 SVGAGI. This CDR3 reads CASSSIGQATDTQYF. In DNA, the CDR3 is TGTGCCAGCAGTTCCATAGGACAGGCCACAGATACGCAGTATTTT.

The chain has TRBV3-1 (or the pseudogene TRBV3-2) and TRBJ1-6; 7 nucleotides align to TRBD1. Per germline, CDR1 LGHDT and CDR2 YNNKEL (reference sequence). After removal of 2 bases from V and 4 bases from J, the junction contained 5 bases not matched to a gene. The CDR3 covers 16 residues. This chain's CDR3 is CASSQLQGPYNSPLHF. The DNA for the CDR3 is TGTGCCAGCAGCCAACTACAGGGGCCTTATAATTCACCCCTCCACTTT.

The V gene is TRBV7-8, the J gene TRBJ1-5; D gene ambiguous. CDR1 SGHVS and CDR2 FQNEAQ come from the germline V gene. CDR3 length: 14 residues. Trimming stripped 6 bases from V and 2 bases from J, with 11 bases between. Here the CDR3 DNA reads TGTGCCAGCAGGCCAACAAGCGGCAATCAGCCCCAGCATTTT. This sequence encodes CASRPTSGNQPQHF. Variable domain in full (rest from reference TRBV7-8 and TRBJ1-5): GAGVSQSPRYKVAKRGQDVALRCDPISGHVSLFWYQQALGQGPEFLTYFQNEAQLDKSGLPSDRFFAERPEGSVSTLKIQRTQQEDSAVYLCASRPTSGNQPQHFGDGTRLSIL.

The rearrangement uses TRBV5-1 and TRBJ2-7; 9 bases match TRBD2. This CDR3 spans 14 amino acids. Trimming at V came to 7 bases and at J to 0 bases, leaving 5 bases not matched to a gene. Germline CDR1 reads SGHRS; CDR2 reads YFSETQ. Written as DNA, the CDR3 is TGCGCCAGCCGACTAGCGGTCAGCTCCTACGAGCAGTACTTC. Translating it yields CASRLAVSSYEQYF. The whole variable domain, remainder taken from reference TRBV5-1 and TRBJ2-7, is KAGVTQTPRYLIKTRGQQVTLSCSPISGHRSVSWYQQTPGQGLQFLFEYFSETQRNKGNFPGRFSGRQFSNSRSEMNVSTLELGDSALYLCASRLAVSSYEQYFGPGTRLTVT.

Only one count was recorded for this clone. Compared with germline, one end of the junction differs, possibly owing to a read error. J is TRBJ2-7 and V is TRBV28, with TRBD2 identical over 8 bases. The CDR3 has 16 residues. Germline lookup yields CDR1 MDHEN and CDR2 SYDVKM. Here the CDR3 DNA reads TGTACCAGCAGTCAGGCGTTAGCGGGACGGGTATACGAGCAGTACTTC. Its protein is CTSSQALAGRVYEQYF.

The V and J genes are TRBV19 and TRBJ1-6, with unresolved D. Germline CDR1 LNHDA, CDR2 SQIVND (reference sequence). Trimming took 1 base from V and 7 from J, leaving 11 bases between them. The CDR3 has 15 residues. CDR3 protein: CASSIAGQVNSPLHF. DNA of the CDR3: TGTGCCAGTAGTATAGCTGGTCAGGTGAATTCACCCCTCCACTTT.

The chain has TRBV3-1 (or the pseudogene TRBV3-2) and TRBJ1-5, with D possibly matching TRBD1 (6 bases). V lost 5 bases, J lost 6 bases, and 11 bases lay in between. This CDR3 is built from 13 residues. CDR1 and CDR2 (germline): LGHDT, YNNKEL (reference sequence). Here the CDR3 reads CASSKTGSQPQHF. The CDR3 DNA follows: TGTGCCAGCAGCAAGACAGGCTCTCAGCCCCAGCATTTT.

CDR3: CASSPLGRTVRNYGYTF. Written as DNA, the CDR3 is TGTGCCAGCAGCCCCCTCGGGAGGACCGTAAGGAACTATGGCTACACCTTC. The chain employs TRBV3-1 (or the pseudogene TRBV3-2) and TRBJ1-2, with unresolved D. The germline V gene encodes CDR1 LGHDT and CDR2 YNNKEL (reference sequence). V gave up 4 bases and J gave up 2 bases, with 20 bases separating them. The CDR3 runs 17 residues.

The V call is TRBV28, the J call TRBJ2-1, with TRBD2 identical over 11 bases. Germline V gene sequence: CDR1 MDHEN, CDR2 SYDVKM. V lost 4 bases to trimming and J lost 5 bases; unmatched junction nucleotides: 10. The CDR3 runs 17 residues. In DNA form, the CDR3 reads TGTGCCAGCAGTTCACACACGGGACTAGCGGTAGACAATGAGCAGTTCTTC. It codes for CASSSHTGLAVDNEQFF.

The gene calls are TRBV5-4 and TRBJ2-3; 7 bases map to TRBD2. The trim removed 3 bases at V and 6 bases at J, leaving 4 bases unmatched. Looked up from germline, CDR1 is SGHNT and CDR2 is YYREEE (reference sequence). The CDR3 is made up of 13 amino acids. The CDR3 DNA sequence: TGTGCCAGCAGCTGGGTCGGGGGGGATACGCAGTATTTT. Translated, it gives CASSWVGGDTQYF.